Below are 21 T cell receptor beta chains sequenced from a single sample in a study of T cell changes during pregnancy in multiple sclerosis. The repertoire was sequenced with immunoSEQ multiplex PCR; TCRdb's copy has only in-frame clones and lacks some. The sample lists more than 40,000 clones; approximately 94% were seen once. Sequenced material: CD4+ T cells from peripheral blood mononuclear cells, taken in the second trimester of pregnancy. The receptor set was obtained from a female donor with multiple sclerosis, enrolled in a pregnancy study.

V is TRBV6-1 and J is TRBJ2-7; D ambiguous. Trimming pared 4 bases from V and 2 bases from J, leaving 12 bases between. Per the germline V gene, CDR1 is MNHNS and CDR2 is SASEGT. The CDR3 runs 14 residues. CDR3 sequence (DNA): TGTGCCAGCAGTGCCCTAACAGACACCTACGAGCAGTACTTC. Amino acid sequence: CASSALTDTYEQYF.

A single count supports this clone. The rearrangement links TRBV18 to TRBJ2-5; 14 positions agree with TRBD2. V lost 3 bases to trimming and J lost 1 base; unmatched junction nucleotides: 4. Looked up from germline, CDR1 is KGHSH and CDR2 is LQKENI. This CDR3 region has 17 residues. The CDR3 bases are TGTGCCAGCTCACCCCCCGGACTAGCGGGGGGCCAAGAGACCCAGTACTTC. Encoded protein: CASSPPGLAGGQETQYF.

This chain links TRBV11-1 with TRBJ1-1; 9 bases are a match to TRBD1. The V and J ends lost 6 bases and 6 bases, in that order; junction bases with no gene match: 5. Germline V CDR1 and CDR2: SGHAT, FQDESV (reference sequence). The CDR3 is 13 amino acids. The CDR3 DNA follows: TGTGCCAGCAGTCGACGACAGGGGGCTGAAGCTTTCTTT. Translation: CASSRRQGAEAFF.

The chain joins TRBV10-3 to TRBJ1-6; D not resolved. The germline V gene encodes CDR1 ENHRY and CDR2 SYGVKD. CDR3 length equals 19 residues. Trimming shortened V by 7 bases and J by 1 base, and 23 bases separated the two germline ends. Written as DNA, the CDR3 is TGTGCCATCACCACCCGTGTGATCCCCCGGAGTTCCTATAATTCACCCCTCCACTTT. It translates to CAITTRVIPRSSYNSPLHF.

The chain joins TRBV4-3 to TRBJ1-1, with D possibly matching TRBD1 (5 bases). CDR1 LGHNA and CDR2 YSLEER come from the germline V gene. The CDR3 is 13 amino acids. V was clipped by 4 bases and J by 7 bases, with 13 bases between them. The DNA for the CDR3 is TGCGCCAGCAGCCCCCAGGGTTGGAATGAAGCTTTCTTT. This gives the protein CASSPQGWNEAFF.

This chain connects TRBV7-6 to TRBJ2-3; D is possibly TRBD2 (6 bases). Germline CDR1 is SGHVS and CDR2 is FNYEAQ. Between the trimmed V and J ends, which lost 0 bases and 1 base, there was a span of 8 bases. CDR3 length: 15 amino acids. DNA of the CDR3: TGTGCCAGCAGCTTAGCCAGCGGGCGCACAGATACGCAGTATTTT. Translating gives CASSLASGRTDTQYF.

The CDR3 region is CASSQDQGSGETQYF. In DNA form, the CDR3 reads TGCGCCAGCAGCCAAGACCAGGGTTCGGGAGAGACCCAGTACTTC. This sequence joins TRBV4-1 and TRBJ2-5, with D perhaps matching TRBD1 (5 bases). V dropped 0 bases and J dropped 4 bases, with 12 bases sitting between them. The CDR3 loop spans 15 amino acids. Germline loops: CDR1 MGHRA, CDR2 YSYEKL.

The chain employs TRBV5-1 and TRBJ2-5; the match to TRBD1 covers 7 bases. CDR1 and CDR2 from the germline V gene are SGHRS and YFSETQ. Trimming removed 0 bases from V and 3 bases from J; junction bases left unmatched: 5. There are 15 residues in the CDR3. The CDR3 nucleotides read TGCGCCAGCAGCTTGGGACAGGGTATGAAAGAGACCCAGTACTTC. Translating gives CASSLGQGMKETQYF.

The chain carries TRBV6-6 and TRBJ1-2; TRBD1 matches 7 bases. Germline V gene data show CDR1 as MNHNY and CDR2 as SVGAGI (reference sequence). The CDR3 extends over 13 amino acids. The V segment lost 2 bases and the J segment 8 bases; nucleotides outside the gene matches: 5. The CDR3 coding sequence is TGTGCCAGCAGTTACCAGGGGGAGTGGGGCTACACCTTC. This translates into CASSYQGEWGYTF.

The chain employs TRBV2 and TRBJ1-4, with TRBD1 matching 9 bases. With 8 bases clipped from V and 5 bases from J, the junction kept 3 bases outside the gene matches. The CDR3 has 13 amino acids. Germline V CDR1 and CDR2: SNHLY, FYNNEI. The CDR3 DNA reads as TGTGCCAGCGGGACAGGGAGGAATGAAAAACTGTTTTTT. This codes for CASGTGRNEKLFF.

CDR3 protein: CASSRSTNPQGNTEAFF. CDR3 sequence (DNA): TGTGCCAGCAGCCGATCTACCAATCCACAGGGGAACACTGAAGCTTTCTTT. J is TRBJ1-1 and V is TRBV7-6; a weak D match, TRBD1 (6 bases). Trimming removed 5 bases from V and 1 base from J, with 20 bases in between. The CDR3 is 17 residues long. Germline values: CDR1 SGHVS, CDR2 FNYEAQ.

This chain links TRBV29-1 with TRBJ2-2; 8 bases align to TRBD1. The CDR3 totals 14 residues. Germline V lookup: CDR1 SQVTM, CDR2 ANQGSEA. V trimming: 4 bases; J trimming: 2 bases; junction bases outside the gene matches: 3. CDR3 residues: CSVATGVNTGELFF. The CDR3 DNA sequence: TGCAGCGTTGCGACAGGGGTCAACACCGGGGAGCTGTTTTTT.

This chain links TRBV5-1 with TRBJ2-5; weak D call: TRBD2 (6 bases). Trimming left V 0 bases short and J 2 bases short, with 17 bases between. Germline CDR1 SGHRS, CDR2 YFSETQ. The CDR3 contains 17 residues. In DNA form, the CDR3 reads TGCGCCAGCAGCTTGGCCGAGGCGCGGGACTTTCAAGAGACCCAGTACTTC. Its protein product is CASSLAEARDFQETQYF.

The chain is built from TRBV7-3 and TRBJ1-1, with 9 bases fitting TRBD1. The CDR3 sequence is 15 residues long. Germline V gene data show CDR1 as SGHTA and CDR2 as FQGTGA. V was pared by 3 bases and J by 1 base, with 3 bases of the junction left unmatched. The chain's CDR3 is CASSLGTGSNTEAFF. For the CDR3, the DNA is TGTGCCAGCAGCTTGGGGACAGGGTCGAACACTGAAGCTTTCTTT.

V is TRBV9 and J is TRBJ2-3, with 11 bases that match TRBD2. This CDR3 has 17 residues. Germline V lookup: CDR1 SGDLS, CDR2 YYNGEE. With 0 bases clipped from V and 2 bases from J, the junction kept 5 bases outside the gene matches. CDR3 sequence: CASSVGTSGGLTDTQYF. The CDR3 nucleotides are TGTGCCAGCAGCGTAGGAACTAGCGGGGGCCTCACAGATACGCAGTATTTT.

This chain joins TRBV11-2 and TRBJ1-2; TRBD1 aligns across 9 bases. The CDR3 has 17 amino acids. V lost 0 bases to trimming and J lost 6 bases; unmatched junction nucleotides: 11. In germline, CDR1 is SGHAT, CDR2 FQNNGV. CDR3 sequence (DNA): TGTGCCAGCAGCTTAGATAGGCAGGGACAGGGAATCAATGGCTACACCTTC. Its protein product is CASSLDRQGQGINGYTF.

J is TRBJ2-1 and V is TRBV19; a weak D match, TRBD1 (6 bases). Trimming removed 8 bases from V and 5 bases from J, with 25 bases in between. The CDR3 runs to 17 residues. Germline-derived CDR1 and CDR2 are LNHDA and SQIVND (reference sequence). In DNA form, the CDR3 reads TGTGCCAGTGGATCGGGAATGGGGACATTAGGAAACAATGAGCAGTTCTTC. Translated, it gives CASGSGMGTLGNNEQFF.

This rearrangement joins TRBV14 to TRBJ2-3, with 8 bases aligning to TRBD2. With V trimmed by 4 bases and J by 6 bases, 9 bases remained unmatched. CDR1 is SGHDN and CDR2 is FVKESK in the germline V gene. The CDR3 contains 15 residues. The CDR3 here is CASSLLAGLEDTQYF. The DNA for the CDR3 is TGTGCCAGCAGCCTTCTAGCGGGTCTGGAGGATACGCAGTATTTT.

Only one count was recorded for this clone. The chain has TRBV25-1 and TRBJ1-1; 8 bases match TRBD1. The germline V gene encodes CDR1 MGHDK and CDR2 SYGVNS. Trimming removed 4 bases from V and 7 bases from J; junction bases left unmatched: 8. This CDR3 is 14 amino acids long. CDR3 sequence reads: CASSVAGGPYEAFF. DNA of the CDR3: TGTGCCAGCAGTGTCGCAGGGGGCCCTTATGAAGCTTTCTTT.

This chain connects TRBV19 to TRBJ1-1, with 11 bases fitting TRBD1. Looked up from germline, CDR1 is LNHDA and CDR2 is SQIVND (reference sequence). The CDR3 is 15 residues long. J lost 2 bases, V lost 3 bases, and 2 bases had no gene match. The CDR3 DNA follows: TGTGCCAGTAGTATTAGGACAGGGGGCAACACTGAAGCTTTCTTT. It yields the protein CASSIRTGGNTEAFF. The whole variable domain, remainder taken from reference TRBV19 and TRBJ1-1, is DGGITQSPKYLFRKEGQNVTLSCEQNLNHDAMYWYRQDPGQGLRLIYYSQIVNDFQKGDIAEGYSVSREKKESFPLTVTSAQKNPTAFYLCASSIRTGGNTEAFFGQGTRLTVV.

This chain links TRBV7-7 with TRBJ2-1; D perhaps matches TRBD1 (5 bases). Germline lookup yields CDR1 SSHAT and CDR2 FNYEAQ (reference sequence). Trimming stripped 1 base from V and 5 bases from J, with 9 bases between. The CDR3 totals 14 residues. CDR3 amino acids: CASSLGTNNNEQFF. In nucleotides, the CDR3 is TGTGCCAGCAGCTTAGGGACAAACAACAATGAGCAGTTCTTC.